This TCR beta chain is drawn from a study of T-cell memory formation after mild COVID-19. Study context: Each donor largely had its own TCR clusters. Points from the study as a whole: Nothing showed for sure that second-wave clones peaking on day 37 were SARS-CoV-2 specific.

V trimming: 4 bases; J trimming: 0 bases; junction bases outside the gene matches: 1. CDR1 and CDR2 from the germline V gene are SNHLY and FYNNEI. This CDR3 has 15 residues. Details on this clonotype: Its antigen is undetermined.

The 5'RACE method, run with constant-segment primers, produced TCR alpha and TCR beta cDNA libraries (carrying sample barcodes and UMIs). Each CDR3 protein gets one entry after TCRdb re-called the 5' RACE reads with MiXCR. The data hold almost 35,000 distinct CDR3 sequences, with 7% to 9.5% observed a single time. Input material: PBMCs or a T cell subset sorted from them (not recorded which). This clonotype was sampled from a man aged 18 to 29 who had mild COVID-19 (a few samples of this study predate the infection). Cell type and time point are not known. The rearrangement joins TRBV2 to TRBJ1-5; 9 bases map to TRBD1. The CDR3 DNA sequence: TGTGCCAGCAGTGGGGACAGGGATAGCAATCAGCCCCAGCATTTT. Amino acid sequence: CASSGDRDSNQPQHF.